A single sample is the source of the 21 T cell receptor beta chains below, sequenced in a study of monozygotic twins with inflammatory bowel disease. TCRdb re-called the 5' RACE reads and shows each CDR3 protein once, DNA omitted. The specimen's table records approximately 160,000 distinct CDR3 sequences. The sample taken for sequencing was blood. The receptor source for this set is a human donor with ulcerative colitis or Crohn's disease, or a healthy co-twin of an affected twin (not recorded which).

This chain links TRBV20-1 with TRBJ1-6. CDR3 length: 13 residues. The V gene's germline CDR1 is DFQATT and CDR2 SNEGSKA (reference sequence). The CDR3 region is CSAIEGNGSPLHF.

J is TRBJ2-3 and V is TRBV4-1. The CDR3 covers 15 residues. From germline, CDR1 is MGHRA and CDR2 YSYEKL. The CDR3 loop is CASSPPKVAGVTQYF.

The chain employs TRBV29-1 and TRBJ2-1; TCRdb outputs TRBD2, but without DNA this stays unchecked. This CDR3 region has 13 residues. From germline, CDR1 is SQVTM and CDR2 ANQGSEA. The CDR3 reads CSVEDAQGHEQFF.

This chain uses TRBV9 with TRBJ2-1. The CDR3 contains 12 residues. CDR1 SGDLS and CDR2 YYNGEE come from the germline V gene. The chain's CDR3 is CASSFGVDEQFF.

V is TRBV20-1 and J is TRBJ1-5; TCRdb indicates TRBD1, and absent DNA this call remains unverified. Germline V gives CDR1 DFQATT, CDR2 SNEGSKA (reference sequence). The CDR3 has 12 residues. CDR3 loop: CSAAKGEQPQHF.

V usage is TRBV7-3 and J usage is TRBJ2-7; as DNA is missing, the TRBD1 call by TCRdb cannot be tested. CDR3 size: 13 residues. Germline V gene sequence: CDR1 SGHTA, CDR2 FQGTGA. CDR3 amino acids: CASSLGRQYEQYF.

V gene TRBV7-9 combines with J gene TRBJ2-7; there is no DNA to check the TCRdb D call of TRBD1. The CDR3 sequence is 13 residues long. From germline, CDR1 is SEHNR and CDR2 FQNEAQ (reference sequence). The CDR3 loop is CASSLMAEGEQYF.

This sequence joins TRBV6-2 or TRBV6-3 and TRBJ1-2. This CDR3 has 12 amino acids. The germline V gene encodes CDR1 MNHEY and CDR2 SVGEGT. CDR3 sequence: CASNNGPNGYTF.

The chain is built from TRBV5-1 and TRBJ2-7. CDR1 and CDR2 from the germline V gene are SGHRS and YFSETQ. The CDR3 loop spans 14 amino acids. The CDR3 is CASSLRWDSYEQYF.

The CDR3: CASGPPPGELFF. The chain combines TRBV28 with TRBJ2-2. Per the germline V gene, CDR1 is MDHEN and CDR2 is SYDVKM. CDR3 length: 12 amino acids.

The CDR3 protein is CASSQRTGPAKNIQYF. This rearrangement joins TRBV7-9 to TRBJ2-4; TCRdb's D call, TRBD1, is unchecked because there is no DNA. CDR1 is SEHNR, CDR2 FQNEAQ, per germline (reference sequence). CDR3 size: 16 residues. Based on the CDR3 plus reference TRBV7-9 and TRBJ2-4, the full variable domain is DTGVSQNPRHKITKRGQNVTFRCDPISEHNRLYWYRQTLGQGPEFLTYFQNEAQLEKSRLLSDRFSAERPKGSFSTLEIQRTEQGDSAMYLCASSQRTGPAKNIQYFGAGTRLSVL.

The chain is built from TRBV20-1 and TRBJ1-6; TCRdb outputs TRBD1, but without DNA this stays unchecked. Germline V gives CDR1 DFQATT, CDR2 SNEGSKA (reference sequence). The CDR3 runs 14 residues. The CDR3: CSARQGAGNSPLHF.

The chain has TRBV5-4 and TRBJ2-1; checking the TCRdb D call of TRBD1 is not possible without DNA. CDR1 and CDR2 (germline): SGHNT, YYREEE (reference sequence). The CDR3 spans 13 residues. The CDR3: CASSSTGGGEQFF.

This chain joins TRBV20-1 and TRBJ2-3; TCRdb names TRBD2, which stays unverified in the absence of DNA. Germline CDR1 reads DFQATT; CDR2 reads SNEGSKA (reference sequence). The CDR3 runs 14 residues. The CDR3 is CSAREGGRGMSQYF.

This chain connects TRBV5-4 to TRBJ1-2. The V gene's germline CDR1 is SGHNT and CDR2 YYREEE (reference sequence). The length of the CDR3 is 14 residues. The CDR3 loop reads CASSLVTADYGYTF. Using reference TRBV5-4 and TRBJ1-2 for the parts outside the CDR3, the full variable domain is ETGVTQSPTHLIKTRGQQVTLRCSSQSGHNTVSWYQQALGQGPQFIFQYYREEENGRGNFPPRFSGLQFPNYSSELNVNALELDDSALYLCASSLVTADYGYTFGSGTRLTVV.

J is TRBJ1-6 and V is TRBV20-1. From germline, CDR1 is DFQATT and CDR2 SNEGSKA (reference sequence). The CDR3 is made up of 14 amino acids. CDR3 in amino acids: CSAFPEGFNSPLHF.

The rearrangement links TRBV28 to TRBJ2-6; TCRdb gives TRBD2 as the D gene, but with no DNA this cannot be confirmed. This CDR3 spans 21 amino acids. CDR1 is MDHEN and CDR2 is SYDVKM in the germline V gene. This chain's CDR3 is CASSPFRLAGDLYSGANVLTF.

The V gene is TRBV4-3, the J gene TRBJ2-3; the D call of TRBD1 rests on TCRdb alone, since no DNA is present to check it. Germline assignment: CDR1 LGHNA and CDR2 YSLEER. The CDR3 covers 16 residues. Here the CDR3 reads CASSQRAPEYTDTQYF.

The chain carries TRBV20-1 and TRBJ2-1; the TCRdb D gene call, TRBD2, has no DNA to confirm it. The CDR3 totals 14 residues. The germline V gene has CDR1 DFQATT and CDR2 SNEGSKA (reference sequence). CDR3 in amino acids: CSASRGLLYNEQFF.

This chain links TRBV11-2 with TRBJ2-1; the TCRdb D gene call, TRBD1, has no DNA to confirm it. The CDR3 totals 13 residues. Looked up from germline, CDR1 is SGHAT and CDR2 is FQNNGV. The CDR3: CASGPTAPIEQFF. Full variable domain (missing parts from reference TRBV11-2 and TRBJ2-1): EAGVAQSPRYKIIEKRQSVAFWCNPISGHATLYWYQQILGQGPKLLIQFQNNGVVDDSQLPKDRFSAERLKGVDSTLKIQPAKLEDSAVYLCASGPTAPIEQFFGPGTRLTVL.

The CDR3: CASMEGGRAGTGELFF. The rearrangement links TRBV19 to TRBJ2-2; TCRdb's D call of TRBD2 is untestable without DNA. The CDR3 is 16 amino acids. The germline V gene encodes CDR1 LNHDA and CDR2 SQIVND (reference sequence).